The 20 T cell receptor beta chains below come from one sample, sequenced in a study of T cell responses to AZD1222 COVID-19 vaccine. Profiling relied on immunoSEQ multiplex PCR, and the TCRdb table lists in-frame clones only, not all of them. The table lists about 150,000 clones, roughly nine tenths of them singletons. Sequencing used peripheral blood, obtained on day 0 of AZD1222 vaccination. The receptors here all came from an adult in good health.

This chain links TRBV11-3 with TRBJ2-1; the match to TRBD2 covers 9 bases. The CDR3 totals 14 residues. The ends lost 6 bases at V and 6 bases at J; junction bases unmatched: 6. The germline V gene has CDR1 SGHNT and CDR2 YENEEA. The CDR3 nucleotides are TGTGCCAGCAGACCTAGCGGGGTTATCAATGAGCAGTTCTTC. As protein: CASRPSGVINEQFF. Together with reference TRBV11-3 and TRBJ2-1, the CDR3 gives the full variable domain: EAGVVQSPRYKIIEKKQPVAFWCNPISGHNTLYWYLQNLGQGPELLIRYENEEAVDDSQLPKDRFSAERLKGVDSTLKIQPAELGDSAVYLCASRPSGVINEQFFGPGTRLTVL.

The rearrangement joins TRBV28 to TRBJ2-3, with TRBD2 matching 10 bases. This CDR3 comprises 17 residues. Trimming cost V 4 bases and J 4 bases; bases outside gene matches: 11. The germline V gene encodes CDR1 MDHEN and CDR2 SYDVKM. CDR3: CASSSPVLLAGADTQYF. CDR3 DNA: TGTGCCAGCAGTTCACCGGTTTTGCTAGCGGGAGCAGATACGCAGTATTTT.

This chain connects TRBV6-5 to TRBJ2-2; TRBD1 might be the D (5 bases). V lost 6 bases to trimming and J lost 6 bases, with 11 bases between them. Germline CDR1 and CDR2: MNHEY and SVGAGI. This CDR3 spans 13 amino acids. CDR3 bases: TGTGCCAGCAGACAAGTCAGGGCCGGGGAGCTGTTTTTT. Translated, it gives CASRQVRAGELFF.

The genes are TRBV11-2 and TRBJ1-1; TRBD1 aligns across 7 bases. V shed 0 bases, J shed 11 bases, and the junction held 6 bases outside the gene matches. This CDR3 comprises 13 residues. The germline gives CDR1 SGHAT, CDR2 FQNNGV. CDR3 nucleotide sequence: TGTGCCAGCAGCTTAGAATCGGGACAGCGGGCTTTCTTT. Translation: CASSLESGQRAFF.

CDR3: CASSLSGTQYF. In nucleotides, the CDR3 is TGTGCCAGCAGCTTAAGTGGGACCCAGTACTTC. This sequence joins TRBV7-8 and TRBJ2-5; unclear D gene. Germline CDR1 and CDR2: SGHVS and FQNEAQ. The germline V and J ends were trimmed by 2 bases and 7 bases, with 5 bases remaining between them. The CDR3 totals 11 residues.

The chain joins TRBV18 to TRBJ2-7, with TRBD2 matching over 13 bases. CDR1 and CDR2 (germline): KGHSH, LQKENI. V lost 2 bases, J lost 2 bases, and 0 bases stayed unmatched. The CDR3 totals 15 residues. CDR3 protein: CASSPGTSGAYEQYF. The DNA of the CDR3 is TGTGCCAGCTCACCAGGGACTAGCGGGGCCTACGAGCAGTACTTC.

The chain combines TRBV7-2 with TRBJ2-7, with D unclear. Trimming shortened V by 0 bases and J by 1 base, and 10 bases separated the two germline ends. From germline, CDR1 is SGHTA and CDR2 FQGNSA. The CDR3 runs to 15 residues. The CDR3 is CASSLAPPGSYEQYF. CDR3 bases: TGTGCCAGCAGCTTAGCTCCGCCGGGTTCCTACGAGCAGTACTTC.

The genes are TRBV2 and TRBJ1-2; weak D call: TRBD1 (5 bases). Germline values: CDR1 SNHLY, CDR2 FYNNEI. Between the trimmed V and J ends, which lost 7 bases and 7 bases, there was a span of 13 bases. The CDR3 totals 12 residues. CDR3 nucleotide sequence: TGTGCCAGCACCGCGGACATTCTTGGCTACACCTTC. Its translation: CASTADILGYTF.

The J gene is TRBJ2-3, the V gene TRBV10-3; 7 bases fit TRBD2. Trimming cost V 10 bases and J 5 bases; bases outside gene matches: 15. The CDR3 contains 15 residues. Germline CDR1 reads ENHRY; CDR2 reads SYGVKD. The CDR3 nucleotides read TGTGCCACCCTTGGGACGGGGGGATATGGAGATACGCAGTATTTT. Translated, it gives CATLGTGGYGDTQYF.

The chain couples TRBV7-9 to TRBJ1-2; 9 bases match TRBD1. The CDR3 is 16 residues long. After removal of 5 bases from V and 4 bases from J, the junction contained 11 bases not matched to a gene. CDR1 SEHNR and CDR2 FQNEAQ come from the germline V gene (reference sequence). CDR3 protein: CASSAGGPQGAYGYTF. The CDR3 DNA is TGTGCCAGCAGCGCAGGTGGACCACAGGGGGCCTATGGCTACACCTTC.

The genes are TRBV19 and TRBJ2-2; D remains ambiguous. Per germline, CDR1 LNHDA and CDR2 SQIVND (reference sequence). This CDR3 has 15 amino acids. V shed 3 bases and J shed 1 base, with 9 bases lying between them. This CDR3 is CASSIRHLNTGELFF. The CDR3, as DNA: TGTGCCAGTAGTATTAGACACTTGAACACCGGGGAGCTGTTTTTT.

This chain's CDR3 is CASSVMSGGSVYGYTF. As DNA, the CDR3 is TGTGCCAGCAGCGTCATGAGCGGGGGATCGGTCTATGGCTACACCTTC. The chain is built from TRBV9 and TRBJ1-2; D possibly corresponds to TRBD1 (5 bases). V shed 2 bases and J shed 4 bases, with 18 bases lying between them. The CDR3 is 16 amino acids. Germline V gives CDR1 SGDLS, CDR2 YYNGEE.

The rearrangement uses TRBV12-3 or TRBV12-4 and TRBJ2-7, with a possible D match to TRBD1 (5 bases). Trimming stripped 5 bases from V and 0 bases from J, with 8 bases between. This CDR3 contains 13 residues. CDR3 nucleotides: TGTGCCAGCAGTACCAGGGTCTCCTACGAGCAGTACTTC. Amino acid sequence: CASSTRVSYEQYF.

The CDR3 region has the DNA TGTGCCAGCAGCGAACGAGGACGGGCTTTCTTT. Its protein is CASSERGRAFF. V and J are TRBV6-2 or TRBV6-3 and TRBJ1-1; D is unresolved. Trimming stripped 6 bases from V and 11 bases from J, with 13 bases between. CDR3 length: 11 amino acids. Germline lookup yields CDR1 MNHEY and CDR2 SVGEGT.

In its sample, this clone was seen once. This chain connects TRBV20-1 to TRBJ1-2; no reliable D call. The length of the CDR3 is 10 residues. V shed 4 bases and J shed 8 bases, with 8 bases lying between them. Germline CDR1 DFQATT, CDR2 SNEGSKA (reference sequence). CDR3 in DNA: TGCAGTGCTAATATGGTGGGCTACACCTTC. Its protein product is CSANMVGYTF.

V gene TRBV27 combines with J gene TRBJ1-6, with D unresolved. V gave up 3 bases and J gave up 1 base, with 1 base separating them. This CDR3 is 13 amino acids long. The germline gives CDR1 MNHEY, CDR2 SMNVEV (reference sequence). The CDR3 coding sequence is TGTGCCAGCAGTTTTTCCTATAATTCACCCCTCCACTTT. It specifies CASSFSYNSPLHF.

This clone appeared once. J is TRBJ1-5 and V is TRBV12-5; D gene unclear. Germline V CDR1 and CDR2: LGHNT, FRNRAP. This CDR3 spans 18 amino acids. The V end lost 0 bases, the J end lost 0 bases, and 15 bases lay between the germline ends. The CDR3 spells CASGLVTVQAFSNQPQHF. CDR3 nucleotide sequence: TGTGCTAGTGGTTTGGTAACGGTTCAGGCGTTTAGCAATCAGCCCCAGCATTTT.

J is TRBJ1-2 and V is TRBV5-5, with D perhaps matching TRBD1 (5 bases). V was cut by 6 bases and J by 12 bases, with 18 bases left in between. Germline V gives CDR1 SGHKS, CDR2 YYEKEE (reference sequence). The CDR3 is made up of 12 amino acids. The DNA of the CDR3 is TGTGCCAGCACCTCCGGGGACCCAACCGACACCTTC. Translation gives CASTSGDPTDTF.

J is TRBJ1-2 and V is TRBV30, with a weak D call TRBD1 (6 bases). CDR3 length equals 11 residues. CDR1 is GTSNPN, CDR2 SVGIG, per germline (reference sequence). V dropped 3 bases and J dropped 7 bases, with 9 bases sitting between them. Here the CDR3 reads CAWSRGSGYTF. The CDR3 DNA follows: TGTGCCTGGAGCAGGGGCTCTGGCTACACCTTC.

The chain carries TRBV6-5 and TRBJ1-2; no reliable D call. The V and J ends lost 6 bases and 5 bases respectively, with 13 bases between them. The CDR3 sequence is 13 residues long. Germline V lookup: CDR1 MNHEY, CDR2 SVGAGI. CDR3 in amino acids: CASRDEGLYGYTF. In DNA, the CDR3 is TGTGCCAGCAGGGATGAAGGGCTATATGGCTACACCTTC.